The next 9 T cell receptor beta chains were all read from a single sample in a study of shared clonotypes between healthy human individuals. The table came from immunoSEQ multiplex PCR; TCRdb's copy has only in-frame clones and leaves some out. Of approximately 2,000,000 clones in the sample, 80% to 95% were seen once. Only CD45RO-negative cells positively selected for CCR7 counted as naive CD8 cells, so terminally differentiated effector memory CD45RA+ cells were excluded. The sequencing input was naive CD8+ T cells from PBMCs. All receptors derive from a man aged 18-30 years in good health. Some clones in this sample may be carry-over from other donors' samples.

V usage is TRBV11-2 and J usage is TRBJ2-3; 10 bases match TRBD2. Per germline, CDR1 SGHAT and CDR2 FQNNGV. The CDR3 is made up of 19 amino acids. With V trimmed by 3 bases and J by 1 base, 13 bases remained unmatched. CDR3 loop: CASSFIKGSGRAGTDTQYF. In nucleotides, the CDR3 is TGTGCCAGCAGCTTCATTAAGGGGAGCGGGAGGGCAGGCACAGATACGCAGTATTTT.

This rearrangement joins TRBV10-3 to TRBJ2-1, with D maybe TRBD1 (6 bases). Germline lookup yields CDR1 ENHRY and CDR2 SYGVKD. This CDR3 region has 15 residues. The germline V and J ends were trimmed by 4 bases and 6 bases, with 16 bases remaining between them. This CDR3 is CAISAGHKNPNEQFF. The DNA for the CDR3 is TGTGCCATCAGTGCGGGACACAAAAACCCCAATGAGCAGTTCTTC.

The chain is built from TRBV12-1 and TRBJ2-7. TRBV12-1 is a pseudogene segment. The CDR3 has 13 residues. The CDR3 here is CASSPEALGEQYF. DNA of the CDR3: TGTGCCAGCAGCCCCGAGGCTCTGGGAGAGCAGTACTTC.

The chain couples TRBV6-5 to TRBJ2-3, with TRBD2 as a possible D gene (6 bases). The ends were cut back, 6 bases at V and 0 bases at J, with 13 bases in the middle. Germline V CDR1 and CDR2: MNHEY, SVGAGI. The CDR3 has 15 amino acids. In DNA, the CDR3 is TGTGCCAGCAGACTAGCCGAAATTAGCACAGATACGCAGTATTTT. It codes for CASRLAEISTDTQYF.

The chain carries TRBV15 and TRBJ2-5; D is perhaps TRBD2 (5 bases). This CDR3 is 14 amino acids long. Trimming left V 4 bases short and J 5 bases short, with 14 bases between. Germline-derived CDR1 and CDR2 are LNHNV and YYDKDF (reference sequence). Here the CDR3 DNA reads TGTGCCACCAGCATCCCTAGGACTCGCGAGACCCAGTACTTC. This translates into CATSIPRTRETQYF.

V usage is TRBV11-2 and J usage is TRBJ1-4, with 7 bases aligning to TRBD1. The V gene end was trimmed by 3 bases and the J gene end by 10 bases; junction bases not matched to a gene: 11. This CDR3 has 15 residues. Germline CDR1 is SGHAT and CDR2 is FQNNGV. The CDR3 DNA is TGTGCCAGCAGCTTTGTCGTTAGGGGGCTGGGAAAACTGTTTTTT. Its protein is CASSFVVRGLGKLFF.

This chain uses TRBV5-1 with TRBJ2-7, with 12 nucleotides matching TRBD2. The CDR3 length is 15 residues. V trimming: 1 base; J trimming: 2 bases; junction bases outside the gene matches: 1. In germline, CDR1 is SGHRS, CDR2 YFSETQ. CDR3 in amino acids: CASSLSSGRAYEQYF. DNA for the CDR3: TGCGCCAGCAGCTTGTCTAGCGGGAGGGCCTACGAGCAGTACTTC.

This chain uses TRBV28 with TRBJ1-5, with a tentative D call TRBD1 (6 bases). This CDR3 has 17 residues. The ends were cut back, 1 base at V and 1 base at J, with 14 bases in the middle. CDR1 and CDR2 (germline): MDHEN, SYDVKM. The DNA for the CDR3 is TGTGCCAGCAGTTTATTCCTGGGAGGGGGGAGCAATCAGCCCCAGCATTTT. Translating gives CASSLFLGGGSNQPQHF. Full variable domain (rest looked up from reference TRBV28 and TRBJ1-5): DVKVTQSSRYLVKRTGEKVFLECVQDMDHENMFWYRQDPGLGLRLIYFSYDVKMKEKGDIPEGYSVSREKKERFSLILESASTNQTSMYLCASSLFLGGGSNQPQHFGDGTRLSIL.

The chain combines TRBV7-9 with TRBJ2-7; TRBD2 matches 11 bases. CDR1 is SEHNR, CDR2 FQNEAQ, per germline (reference sequence). This CDR3 comprises 17 residues. J gave up 3 bases and V 1 base, and 8 bases lay outside the gene matches. CDR3 in amino acids: CASSLDQGLAAVYEQYF. The CDR3 DNA follows: TGTGCCAGCAGCTTAGATCAGGGACTAGCGGCCGTCTACGAGCAGTACTTC. Variable domain in full (rest from reference TRBV7-9 and TRBJ2-7): DTGVSQNPRHKITKRGQNVTFRCDPISEHNRLYWYRQTLGQGPEFLTYFQNEAQLEKSRLLSDRFSAERPKGSFSTLEIQRTEQGDSAMYLCASSLDQGLAAVYEQYFGPGTRLTVT.